This T cell receptor beta chain was identified in a study of low-dose radiotherapy and immunotherapy resistance in tumors. The overall study: Treatment of Cohort 1 consisted of 0.5 Gy per fraction every 2 weeks, adding up to 6.5 Gy. Intravenous nivolumab 240 mg every two weeks plus ipilimumab 1 mg/kg every six weeks was given to patients.

Time point: after trial treatment. Treatment reported: LDRT plus nivolumab, ipilimumab, low-dose cyclophosphamide and aspirin (RACIN trial). Deletions cut 1 base from V and 0 bases from J, with 12 bases between. The CDR3 runs to 16 residues. The germline gives CDR1 SEHNR, CDR2 FQNEAQ (reference sequence). This clonotype was detected many times. Primers targeting TRAV and TRBV primed first-strand cDNA, covering alpha and beta chains. The PCR that amplified TCRs ran for 20 cycles, relying on a constant-region primer and a V-primer adapter. With in vitro transcription, the isolated mRNA was amplified. TCRdb used MiXCR to reprocess the reads, holding one entry per CDR3 protein. This sample yields approximately 42,000 distinct CDR3 sequences, of which approximately 26% are seen a single time; roughly a tenth belongs to the top ten.

This chain connects TRBV7-9 to TRBJ2-5; possibly TRBD1 or TRBD2 for D (5 bases each). The sequence derives from a male donor with prostate cancer. The sequenced sample was PBMCs, obtained after low-dose radiotherapy plus immunotherapy. CDR3 bases: TGTGCCAGCAGCTTAGGGGACGGGAAGTACCAAGAGACCCAGTACTTC. Translated: CASSLGDGKYQETQYF.